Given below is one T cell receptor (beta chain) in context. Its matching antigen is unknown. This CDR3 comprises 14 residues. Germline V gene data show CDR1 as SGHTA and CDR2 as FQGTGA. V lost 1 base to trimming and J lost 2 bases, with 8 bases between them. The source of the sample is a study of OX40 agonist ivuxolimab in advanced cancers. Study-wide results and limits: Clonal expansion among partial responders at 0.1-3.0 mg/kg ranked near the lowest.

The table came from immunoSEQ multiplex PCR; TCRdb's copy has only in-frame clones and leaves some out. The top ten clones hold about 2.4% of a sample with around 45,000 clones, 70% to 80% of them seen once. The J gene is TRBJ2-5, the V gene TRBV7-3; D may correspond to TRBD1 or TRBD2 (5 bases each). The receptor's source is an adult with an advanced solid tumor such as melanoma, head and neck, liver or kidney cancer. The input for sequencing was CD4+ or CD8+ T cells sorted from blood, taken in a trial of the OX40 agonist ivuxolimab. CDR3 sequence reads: CASSLRDGQETQYF. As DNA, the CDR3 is TGTGCCAGCAGCTTAAGGGACGGTCAAGAGACCCAGTACTTC.